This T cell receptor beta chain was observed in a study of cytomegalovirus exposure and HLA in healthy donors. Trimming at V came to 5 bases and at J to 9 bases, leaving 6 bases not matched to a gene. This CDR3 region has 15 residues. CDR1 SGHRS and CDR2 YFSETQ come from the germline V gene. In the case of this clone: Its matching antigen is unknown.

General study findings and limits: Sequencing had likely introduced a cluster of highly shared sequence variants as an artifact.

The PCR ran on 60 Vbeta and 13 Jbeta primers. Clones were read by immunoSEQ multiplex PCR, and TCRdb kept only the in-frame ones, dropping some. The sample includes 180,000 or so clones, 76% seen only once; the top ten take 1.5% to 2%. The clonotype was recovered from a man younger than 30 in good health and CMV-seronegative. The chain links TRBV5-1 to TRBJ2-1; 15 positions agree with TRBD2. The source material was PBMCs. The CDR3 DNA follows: TGCGCCAGCAGGCCCGGACTAGCGGGAGGGGTTGAGCAGTTCTTC. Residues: CASRPGLAGGVEQFF.